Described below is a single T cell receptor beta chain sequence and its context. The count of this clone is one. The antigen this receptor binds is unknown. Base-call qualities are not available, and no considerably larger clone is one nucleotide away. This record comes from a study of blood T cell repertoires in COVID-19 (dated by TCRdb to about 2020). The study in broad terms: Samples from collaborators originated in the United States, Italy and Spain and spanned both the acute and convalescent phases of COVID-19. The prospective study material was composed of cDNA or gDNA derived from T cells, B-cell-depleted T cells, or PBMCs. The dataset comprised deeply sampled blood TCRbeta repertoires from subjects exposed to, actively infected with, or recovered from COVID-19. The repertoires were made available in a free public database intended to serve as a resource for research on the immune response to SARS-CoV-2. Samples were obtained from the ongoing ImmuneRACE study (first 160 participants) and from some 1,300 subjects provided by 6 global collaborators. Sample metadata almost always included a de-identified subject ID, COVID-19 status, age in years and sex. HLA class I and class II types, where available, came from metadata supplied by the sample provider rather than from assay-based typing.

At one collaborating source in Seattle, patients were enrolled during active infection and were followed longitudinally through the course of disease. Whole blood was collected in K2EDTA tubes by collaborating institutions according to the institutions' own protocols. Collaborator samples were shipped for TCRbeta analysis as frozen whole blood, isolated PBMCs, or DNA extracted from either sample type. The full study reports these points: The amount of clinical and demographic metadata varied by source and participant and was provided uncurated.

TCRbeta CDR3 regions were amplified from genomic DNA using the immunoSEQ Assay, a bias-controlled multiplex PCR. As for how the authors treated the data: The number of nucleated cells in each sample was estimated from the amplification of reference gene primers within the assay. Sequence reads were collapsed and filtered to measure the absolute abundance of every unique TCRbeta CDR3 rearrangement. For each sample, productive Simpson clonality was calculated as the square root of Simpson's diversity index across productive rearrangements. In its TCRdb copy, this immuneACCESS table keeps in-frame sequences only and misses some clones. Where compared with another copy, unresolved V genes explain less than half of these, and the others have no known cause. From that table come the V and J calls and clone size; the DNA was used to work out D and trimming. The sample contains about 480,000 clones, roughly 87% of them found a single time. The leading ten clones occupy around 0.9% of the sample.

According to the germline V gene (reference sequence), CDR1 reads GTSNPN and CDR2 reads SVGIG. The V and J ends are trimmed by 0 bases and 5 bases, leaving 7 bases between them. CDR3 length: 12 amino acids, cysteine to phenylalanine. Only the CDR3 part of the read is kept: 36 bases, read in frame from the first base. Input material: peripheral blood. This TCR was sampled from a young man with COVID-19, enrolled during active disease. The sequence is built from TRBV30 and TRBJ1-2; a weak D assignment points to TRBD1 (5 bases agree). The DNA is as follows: TGTGCCTGGAGTGTAGACAGATATGGCTACACCTTC. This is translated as CAWSVDRYGYTF.